The rows below give T cell receptor beta chains drawn from one sample of a study of regulatory T cells in long-lasting Graves disease. MiXCR, applied by TCRdb to the multiplex PCR reads, yields one record per CDR3 protein. The table has hundreds of thousands of distinct CDR3 sequences, roughly 12% seen once. This sample was shared with a second study, whose subject was T cells in Graves' hyperthyroidism and ophthalmopathy.

The input for sequencing was peripheral blood mononuclear cells (PBMCs), taken at new diagnosis, from a patient treated with antithyroid drugs. The receptors come from a man between 25 and 39 years old with Graves disease. Each CDR3 is given with its conserved first and last residue. Fields, in order: V gene, J gene, clone size, D gene, CDR3 protein, CDR3 DNA. The D gene is left open where the match is weak. Size is omitted from some rows. Given values are once, few, many or a class for expanded clones.

V: TRBV18; J: TRBJ1-5; size: few; D: .; CDR3: CASSSRQVGQPQHF; DNA: TGTGCCAGCTCATCCCGACAGGTGGGTCAGCCCCAGCATTTT
V: TRBV20-1; J: TRBJ2-7; size: .; D: TRBD1; CDR3: CSALPGTGHYEQYF; DNA: TGCAGTGCTCTCCCCGGGACAGGGCACTACGAGCAGTACTTC
V: TRBV13; J: TRBJ2-1; size: .; D: .; CDR3: CASSLDAGGEFF; DNA: TGCGCCAGCAGCTTGGACGCTGGTGGGGAGTTCTTC
V: TRBV18; J: TRBJ2-3; size: .; D: .; CDR3: CASSARTDTDTQYF; DNA: TGTGCCAGCTCAGCTAGGACAGACACAGATACGCAGTATTTT
V: TRBV29-1; J: TRBJ2-7; size: many; D: .; CDR3: CSVARSYEQYF; DNA: TGCAGCGTTGCCCGCTCCTACGAGCAGTACTTC
V: TRBV2; J: TRBJ2-5; size: many; D: .; CDR3: CASSRTAQETQYF; DNA: TGTGCCAGCAGTCGGACAGCCCAAGAGACCCAGTACTTC
V: TRBV19; J: TRBJ1-1; size: .; D: .; CDR3: CASRLSGVSNTEAFF; DNA: TGTGCCAGTAGGTTATCGGGGGTATCGAACACTGAAGCTTTCTTT
V: TRBV9; J: TRBJ2-7; size: few; D: .; CDR3: CASSPSPRGYYEQYF; DNA: TGTGCCAGCAGCCCTTCCCCTCGCGGCTACTACGAGCAGTACTTC
V: TRBV10-3; J: TRBJ2-7; size: many; D: TRBD2; CDR3: CAISDQREGSEQYF; DNA: TGTGCCATCAGTGACCAGCGGGAGGGGAGCGAGCAGTACTTC
V: TRBV5-1; J: TRBJ2-3; size: few; D: TRBD1; CDR3: CASTPTWDRGTDTQYF; DNA: TGCGCCAGCACCCCGACCTGGGACAGGGGAACAGATACGCAGTATTTT
V: TRBV27; J: TRBJ2-2; size: .; D: TRBD2; CDR3: CAPVSGSNTGELFF; DNA: TGTGCCCCCGTCAGCGGGAGTAACACCGGGGAGCTGTTTTTT
V: TRBV13; J: TRBJ2-5; size: .; D: .; CDR3: CASSFRGDGSSTQYF; DNA: TGTGCCAGCAGCTTTCGAGGGGACGGATCGTCGACCCAGTACTTC
V: TRBV20-1; J: TRBJ2-7; size: many; D: TRBD1; CDR3: CSARGGQTSYEQYF; DNA: TGCAGTGCTAGAGGGGGACAGACCTCCTACGAGCAGTACTTC
V: TRBV20-1; J: TRBJ2-5; size: few; D: TRBD2; CDR3: CSASPASGYRETQYF; DNA: TGCAGTGCTAGTCCCGCTAGCGGGTACCGAGAGACCCAGTACTTC
V: TRBV6-1; J: TRBJ2-2; size: many; D: TRBD1; CDR3: CASTHGQGANTGELFF; DNA: TGTGCCAGCACCCACGGACAGGGGGCGAACACCGGGGAGCTGTTTTTT
V: TRBV7-9; J: TRBJ2-1; size: many; D: .; CDR3: CASSATAYNEQFF; DNA: TGTGCCAGCAGCGCAACTGCTTACAATGAGCAGTTCTTC
V: TRBV11-2; J: TRBJ2-7; size: few; D: TRBD2; CDR3: CASSLVVAGGSSYEQYF; DNA: TGTGCCAGCAGCTTAGTTGTAGCGGGAGGCAGCTCCTACGAGCAGTACTTC
V: TRBV10-3; J: TRBJ1-2; size: few; D: TRBD1; CDR3: CAISYLGTGTGYTF; DNA: TGTGCCATCAGCTACCTAGGGACAGGGACTGGCTACACCTTC
V: TRBV12-3/TRBV12-4; J: TRBJ1-2; size: many; D: TRBD1; CDR3: CASSLTGAANYGYTF; DNA: TGTGCCAGCAGTTTAACAGGGGCCGCTAACTATGGCTACACCTTC
V: TRBV7-9; J: TRBJ2-7; size: many; D: TRBD2; CDR3: CASSKREVTSGDEQYF; DNA: TGTGCCAGCAGCAAAAGGGAAGTGACTAGCGGGGACGAGCAGTACTTC
V: TRBV10-2; J: TRBJ2-3; size: many; D: .; CDR3: CASSRPADTQYF; DNA: TGCGCCAGCAGTCGCCCAGCGGATACGCAGTATTTT
V: TRBV27; J: TRBJ1-1; size: many; D: .; CDR3: CASSLTSSNTEAFF; DNA: TGTGCCAGCAGTTTAACGTCCAGCAACACTGAAGCTTTCTTT
V: TRBV19; J: TRBJ1-5; size: few; D: .; CDR3: CASRLTVGQPQHF; DNA: TGTGCCAGTAGACTGACAGTCGGGCAGCCCCAGCATTTT
V: TRBV4-1; J: TRBJ2-5; size: .; D: .; CDR3: CASSQDRTRGQETQYF; DNA: TGCGCCAGCAGCCAAGATAGGACCAGGGGTCAAGAGACCCAGTACTTC
V: TRBV20-1; J: TRBJ2-3; size: many; D: .; CDR3: CSASSGTSTDTQYF; DNA: TGCAGTGCTAGTTCCGGGACTAGCACAGATACGCAGTATTTT
V: TRBV20-1; J: TRBJ1-3; size: .; D: .; CDR3: CTRGADSGNTIYF; DNA: TGCACCCGGGGGGCAGATTCTGGAAACACCATATATTTT
V: TRBV19; J: TRBJ2-1; size: few; D: TRBD2; CDR3: CASSGRDYRYNEQFF; DNA: TGTGCCAGTAGTGGCCGGGACTACCGCTACAATGAGCAGTTCTTC
V: TRBV20-1; J: TRBJ2-7; size: many; D: TRBD2; CDR3: CSARVWLAAYEQYF; DNA: TGCAGTGCTAGGGTCTGGCTAGCGGCCTACGAGCAGTACTTC
V: TRBV2; J: TRBJ2-1; size: few; D: TRBD2; CDR3: CASARLAGFYNEQFF; DNA: TGTGCCAGCGCAAGACTAGCGGGGTTCTACAATGAGCAGTTCTTC
V: TRBV29-1; J: TRBJ1-1; size: many; D: .; CDR3: CSVEKGRGAFF; DNA: TGCAGCGTTGAAAAGGGCAGAGGAGCTTTCTTT
V: TRBV4-1; J: TRBJ2-3; size: few; D: .; CDR3: CASSRRADTDTQYF; DNA: TGCGCCAGCAGCCGTAGAGCGGACACAGATACGCAGTATTTT
V: TRBV5-6; J: TRBJ2-3; size: many; D: TRBD2; CDR3: CASSFSGRFADTQYF; DNA: TGTGCCAGCAGCTTTAGCGGGAGGTTCGCAGATACGCAGTATTTT
V: TRBV30; J: TRBJ1-1; size: many; D: .; CDR3: CAWSVGENTEAFF; DNA: TGTGCCTGGAGTGTCGGAGAGAACACTGAAGCTTTCTTT
V: TRBV6-1; J: TRBJ2-7; size: many; D: .; CDR3: CASAERTTYEQYF; DNA: TGTGCCTCCGCCGAGCGGACCACCTACGAGCAGTACTTC
V: TRBV7-8; J: TRBJ2-7; size: many; D: .; CDR3: CASSLFAPSSSYEQYF; DNA: TGTGCCAGCAGCTTATTTGCCCCCTCCTCCTCCTACGAGCAGTACTTC
V: TRBV6-1; J: TRBJ1-2; size: many; D: TRBD1; CDR3: CASSDLGTGAGYTF; DNA: TGTGCCAGCAGTGACCTAGGGACAGGGGCTGGCTACACCTTC
V: TRBV19; J: TRBJ2-3; size: .; D: TRBD2; CDR3: CASSIAGGTGTDTQYF; DNA: TGTGCCAGTAGCATCGCGGGAGGGACGGGCACAGATACGCAGTATTTT
V: TRBV12-5; J: TRBJ1-1; size: many; D: .; CDR3: CASGDSGVPAEAFF; DNA: TGTGCTAGTGGCGATTCAGGGGTTCCGGCTGAAGCTTTCTTT
V: TRBV11-2; J: TRBJ2-7; size: many; D: .; CDR3: CASSLGSVYRYEQYF; DNA: TGTGCCAGCAGCTTAGGTTCGGTATATCGCTACGAGCAGTACTTC
V: TRBV29-1; J: TRBJ2-1; size: many; D: TRBD1; CDR3: CSLEGTDYNEQFF; DNA: TGCAGCTTAGAAGGGACAGACTACAATGAGCAGTTCTTC
V: TRBV4-1; J: TRBJ2-7; size: .; D: .; CDR3: CASSQPFSGRGYEQYF; DNA: TGCGCCAGCAGCCAACCCTTTTCGGGGCGAGGCTACGAGCAGTACTTC
V: TRBV27; J: TRBJ2-7; size: few; D: TRBD1; CDR3: CASSLWTGSYEQYF; DNA: TGTGCCAGCAGTTTATGGACAGGATCCTACGAGCAGTACTTC
V: TRBV5-1; J: TRBJ2-3; size: many; D: .; CDR3: CASSLEELVSTDTQYF; DNA: TGCGCCAGCAGCCTGGAAGAACTAGTGAGCACAGATACGCAGTATTTT
V: TRBV5-8; J: TRBJ1-5; size: few; D: .; CDR3: CASSLWAENQPQHF; DNA: TGTGCCAGCAGCTTGTGGGCAGAGAATCAGCCCCAGCATTTT
V: TRBV5-1; J: TRBJ2-1; size: few; D: .; CDR3: CASSLEVGGAYNEQFF; DNA: TGCGCCAGCAGCTTGGAAGTCGGGGGCGCCTACAATGAGCAGTTCTTC
V: TRBV29-1; J: TRBJ2-7; size: many; D: .; CDR3: CSVISGRSSYEQYF; DNA: TGCAGCGTGATTTCGGGACGGAGCTCCTACGAGCAGTACTTC